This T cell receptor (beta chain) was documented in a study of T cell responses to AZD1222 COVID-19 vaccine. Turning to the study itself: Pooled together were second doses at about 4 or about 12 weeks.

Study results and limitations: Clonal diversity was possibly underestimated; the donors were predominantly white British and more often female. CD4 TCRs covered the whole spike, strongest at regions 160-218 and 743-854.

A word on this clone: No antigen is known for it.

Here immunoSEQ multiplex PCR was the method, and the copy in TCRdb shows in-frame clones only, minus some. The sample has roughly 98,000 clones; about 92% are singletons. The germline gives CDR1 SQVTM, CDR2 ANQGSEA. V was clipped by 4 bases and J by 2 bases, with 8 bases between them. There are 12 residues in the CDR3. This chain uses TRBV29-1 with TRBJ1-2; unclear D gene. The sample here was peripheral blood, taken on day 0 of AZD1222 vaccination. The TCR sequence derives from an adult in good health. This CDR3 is CSVVAPNYGYTF. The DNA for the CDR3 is TGCAGCGTTGTAGCACCGAACTATGGCTACACCTTC.